This TCR beta chain comes out of a study of T cell responses to AZD1222 COVID-19 vaccine. Notes on the study in general: Donors were mostly white British, more females; clonal diversity possibly underestimated. Along spike, vaccine-associated CD4 TCRs were found throughout, with dominance at 160-218 and 743-854.

Trimming removed 5 bases from V and 3 bases from J, with 7 bases in between. Per germline, CDR1 MNHEY and CDR2 SVGEGT. CDR3 size: 12 residues. This table comes from immunoSEQ multiplex PCR, and its TCRdb copy is limited to in-frame clones, with some not included. The data hold about 67,000 clones, with 80% to 90% observed a single time. With regard to this clone: Its antigen is not identified.

The V call is TRBV6-2 or TRBV6-3, the J call TRBJ1-1, with D unresolved. Sequences were derived from peripheral blood, sampled 28 days after the second AZD1222 dose. The origin of this receptor is an adult who received the AZD1222 COVID-19 vaccine. Here the CDR3 DNA reads TGTGCCAGCAGTCTAATGGACACTGAAGCTTTCTTT. As protein: CASSLMDTEAFF.